This T cell receptor (beta chain) was profiled in a study of read filtering for tumor transcriptome and immune sequencing. Study-level background: The cohort had around 18 men and approximately 14 women aged about 45 to 80, mean roughly 65 years. After DNase treatment, RNA was made into whole-transcriptome libraries.

The CDR3 has 13 amino acids. Trimming took 5 bases from V and 4 from J; bases not matched to a gene: 2. Germline CDR1 SGHVS, CDR2 FNYEAQ. The sample holds many counts of this clonotype. This library used around 0.4 ug RNA and molecular barcoded adaptors spanning alpha/delta and beta/gamma chains. MiXCR, run by TCRdb on the reads, gives a single entry per CDR3 protein. This table holds about 39,000 distinct CDR3 sequences, roughly an eighth found once. Sampling of bone marrow took place during active disease in every patient. The chain has TRBV7-6 and TRBJ2-7, with 10 bases that match TRBD2. The source is a donor at least 40 years old with multiple myeloma. Sequencing was carried out using a population of CD138-negative cells sorted from bone marrow. CDR3 protein: CASSETSGYEQYF. The CDR3, as DNA: TGTGCCAGCAGCGAGACTAGCGGGTACGAGCAGTACTTC.